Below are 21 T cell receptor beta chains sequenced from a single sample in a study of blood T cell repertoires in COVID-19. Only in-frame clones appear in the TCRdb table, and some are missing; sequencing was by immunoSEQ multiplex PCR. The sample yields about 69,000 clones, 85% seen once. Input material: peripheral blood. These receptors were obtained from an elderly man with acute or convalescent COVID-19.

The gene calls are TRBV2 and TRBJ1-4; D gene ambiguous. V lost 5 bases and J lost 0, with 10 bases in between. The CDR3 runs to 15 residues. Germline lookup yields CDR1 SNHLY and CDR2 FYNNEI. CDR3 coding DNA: TGTGCCAGCAGTCCAACATTTGCAACTAATGAAAAACTGTTTTTT. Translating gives CASSPTFATNEKLFF.

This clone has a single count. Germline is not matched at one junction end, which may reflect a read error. The CDR3 region is CASSITGAGPYGHTF. CDR3 DNA: TGTGCCAGTAGTATTACAGGGGCCGGACCCTATGGCCACACCTTC. This chain connects TRBV19 to TRBJ1-2, with 7 bases lining up with TRBD1. This CDR3 has 15 amino acids. Germline CDR1 reads LNHDA; CDR2 reads SQIVND (reference sequence).

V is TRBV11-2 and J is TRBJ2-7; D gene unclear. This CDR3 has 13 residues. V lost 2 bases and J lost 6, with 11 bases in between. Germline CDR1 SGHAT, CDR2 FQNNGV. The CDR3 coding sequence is TGTGCCAGCAGCTTACTAGTAATGGGCGAGCAGTACTTC. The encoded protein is CASSLLVMGEQYF.

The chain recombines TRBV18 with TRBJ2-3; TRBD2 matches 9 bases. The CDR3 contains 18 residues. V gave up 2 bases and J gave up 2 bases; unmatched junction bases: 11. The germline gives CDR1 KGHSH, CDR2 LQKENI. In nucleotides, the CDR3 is TGTGCCAGCTCACCAACGATATTTAGCGGGGGATCCACAGATACGCAGTATTTT. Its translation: CASSPTIFSGGSTDTQYF.

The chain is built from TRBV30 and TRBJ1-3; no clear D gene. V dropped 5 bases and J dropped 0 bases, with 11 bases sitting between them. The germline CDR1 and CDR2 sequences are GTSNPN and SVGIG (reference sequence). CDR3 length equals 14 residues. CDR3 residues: CAWQTPASGNTIYF. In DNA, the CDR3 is TGTGCCTGGCAGACTCCAGCCTCTGGAAACACCATATATTTT.

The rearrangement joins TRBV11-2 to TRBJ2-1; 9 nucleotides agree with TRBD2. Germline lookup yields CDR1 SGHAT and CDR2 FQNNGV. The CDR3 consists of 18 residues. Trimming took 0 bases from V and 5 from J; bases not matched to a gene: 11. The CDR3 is CASSLERGRLAENNEQFF. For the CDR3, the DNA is TGTGCCAGCAGCTTAGAGAGGGGTCGACTAGCGGAAAACAATGAGCAGTTCTTC.

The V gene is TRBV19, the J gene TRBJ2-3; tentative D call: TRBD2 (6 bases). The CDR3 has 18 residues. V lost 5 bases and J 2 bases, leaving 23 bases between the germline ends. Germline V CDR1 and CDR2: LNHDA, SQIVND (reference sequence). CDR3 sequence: CASSSTRGLYESTDTQYF. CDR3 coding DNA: TGTGCCAGTAGTTCAACCCGGGGACTTTACGAGTCCACAGATACGCAGTATTTT.

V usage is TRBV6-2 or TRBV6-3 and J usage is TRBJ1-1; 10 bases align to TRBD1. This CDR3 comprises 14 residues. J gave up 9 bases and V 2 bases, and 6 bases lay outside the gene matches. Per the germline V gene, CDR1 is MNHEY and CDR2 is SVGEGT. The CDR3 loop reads CASSYPGTGAKAFF. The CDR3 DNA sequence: TGTGCCAGCAGTTACCCCGGGACAGGGGCAAAAGCTTTCTTT.

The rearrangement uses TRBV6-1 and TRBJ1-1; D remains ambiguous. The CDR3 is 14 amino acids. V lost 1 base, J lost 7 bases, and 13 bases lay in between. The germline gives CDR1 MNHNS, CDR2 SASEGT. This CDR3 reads CASSEGGSLGEAFF. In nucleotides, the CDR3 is TGTGCCAGCAGTGAAGGAGGGAGCCTAGGTGAAGCTTTCTTT.

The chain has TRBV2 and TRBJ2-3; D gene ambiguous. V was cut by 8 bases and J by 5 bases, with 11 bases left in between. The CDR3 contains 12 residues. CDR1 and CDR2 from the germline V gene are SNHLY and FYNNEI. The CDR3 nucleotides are TGTGCCAGCGTACAGAGACAAGATACGCAGTATTTT. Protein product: CASVQRQDTQYF.

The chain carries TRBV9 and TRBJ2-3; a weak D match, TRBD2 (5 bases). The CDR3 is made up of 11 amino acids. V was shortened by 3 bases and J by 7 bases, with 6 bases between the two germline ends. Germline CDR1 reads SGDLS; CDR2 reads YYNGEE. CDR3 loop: CASSADYTQYF. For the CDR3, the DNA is TGTGCCAGCAGCGCGGACTATACGCAGTATTTT.

The chain's CDR3 is CASSLGDSSNQPQHF. CDR3 nucleotide sequence: TGTGCCAGCAGCTTAGGGGACAGTAGCAATCAGCCCCAGCATTTT. V and J are TRBV7-2 and TRBJ1-5; 7 bases map to TRBD1. The trim removed 1 base at V and 0 bases at J, leaving 0 bases unmatched. The CDR3 consists of 15 residues. CDR1 is SGHTA and CDR2 is FQGNSA in the germline V gene. Variable domain in full (rest from reference TRBV7-2 and TRBJ1-5): GAGVSQSPSNKVTEKGKDVELRCDPISGHTALYWYRQSLGQGLEFLIYFQGNSAPDKSGLPSDRFSAERTGGSVSTLTIQRTQQEDSAVYLCASSLGDSSNQPQHFGDGTRLSIL.

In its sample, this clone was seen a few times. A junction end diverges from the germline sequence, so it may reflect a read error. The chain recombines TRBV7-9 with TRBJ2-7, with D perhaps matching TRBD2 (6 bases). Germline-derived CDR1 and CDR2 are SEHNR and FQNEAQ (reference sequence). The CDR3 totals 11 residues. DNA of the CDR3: TGTGCCAGCAGCTTATGCGGGACGGGATTCTTC. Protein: CASSLCGTGFF.

DNA for the CDR3: TGTGCCAGCAGCTTTCAGGGTAGCACTGAAGCTTTCTTT. It is translated as CASSFQGSTEAFF. The genes are TRBV5-4 and TRBJ1-1; tentatively, D is TRBD1 (5 bases). This CDR3 is 13 amino acids long. The germline V gene encodes CDR1 SGHNT and CDR2 YYREEE (reference sequence). V was cut by 2 bases and J by 4 bases, with 9 bases left in between.

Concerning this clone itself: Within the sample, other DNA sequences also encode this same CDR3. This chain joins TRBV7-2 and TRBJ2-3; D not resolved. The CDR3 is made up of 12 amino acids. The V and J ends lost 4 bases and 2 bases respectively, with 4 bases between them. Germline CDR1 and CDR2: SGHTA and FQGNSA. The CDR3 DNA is TGTGCCAGCAGCTCTTACACAGATACGCAGTATTTT. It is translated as CASSSYTDTQYF.

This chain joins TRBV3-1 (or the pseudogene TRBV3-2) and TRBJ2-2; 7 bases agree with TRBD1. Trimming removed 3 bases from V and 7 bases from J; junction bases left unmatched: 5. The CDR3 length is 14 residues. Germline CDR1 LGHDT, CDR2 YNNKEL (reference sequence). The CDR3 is CASSQRQGFGELFF. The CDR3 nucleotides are TGTGCCAGCAGCCAGCGACAGGGTTTCGGGGAGCTGTTTTTT.

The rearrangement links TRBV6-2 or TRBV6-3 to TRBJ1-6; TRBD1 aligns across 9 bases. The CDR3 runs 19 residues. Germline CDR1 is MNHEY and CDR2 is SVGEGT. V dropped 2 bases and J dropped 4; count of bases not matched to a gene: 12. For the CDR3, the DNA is TGTGCCAGCAGTTACGCCTCCGGGACAGGGCCCGGATATAATTCACCCCTCCACTTT. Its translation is CASSYASGTGPGYNSPLHF.

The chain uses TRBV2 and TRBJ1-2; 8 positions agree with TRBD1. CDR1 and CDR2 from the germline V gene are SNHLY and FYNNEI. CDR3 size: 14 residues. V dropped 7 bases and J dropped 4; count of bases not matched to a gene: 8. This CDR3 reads CASNNPTGAYGYTF. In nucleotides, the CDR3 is TGTGCCAGCAACAACCCGACAGGGGCCTATGGCTACACCTTC. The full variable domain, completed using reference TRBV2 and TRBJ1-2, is EPEVTQTPSHQVTQMGQEVILRCVPISNHLYFYWYRQILGQKVEFLVSFYNNEISEKSEIFDDQFSVERPDGSNFTLKIRSTKLEDSAMYFCASNNPTGAYGYTFGSGTRLTVV.

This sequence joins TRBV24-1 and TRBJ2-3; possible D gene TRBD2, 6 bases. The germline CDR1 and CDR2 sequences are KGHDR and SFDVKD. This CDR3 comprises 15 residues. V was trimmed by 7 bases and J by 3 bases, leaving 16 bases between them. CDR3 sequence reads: CATRGRAGKTDTQYF. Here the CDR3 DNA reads TGTGCCACCAGGGGACGGGCGGGGAAGACAGATACGCAGTATTTT.

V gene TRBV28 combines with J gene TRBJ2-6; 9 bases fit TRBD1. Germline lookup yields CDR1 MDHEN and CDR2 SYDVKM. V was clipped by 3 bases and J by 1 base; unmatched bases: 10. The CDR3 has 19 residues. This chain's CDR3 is CASSFPQGTGTSGANVLTF. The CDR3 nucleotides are TGTGCCAGCAGTTTTCCCCAAGGGACAGGGACTTCTGGGGCCAACGTCCTGACTTTC.

Here the CDR3 reads CASSLNRGIAKNIQYF. CDR3 sequence (DNA): TGTGCCAGCAGCTTAAATAGAGGTATAGCCAAAAACATTCAGTACTTC. The chain combines TRBV11-2 with TRBJ2-4, with D hard to call. V was cut by 2 bases and J by 0 bases, with 11 bases left in between. The CDR3 sequence is 16 residues long. Germline V gene lookup returns CDR1 SGHAT and CDR2 FQNNGV.